This T cell receptor beta chain appears in the sequencing data of a study of T cells in Graves' hyperthyroidism and ophthalmopathy. Whole-study results and caveats: Ophthalmopathy cases were set apart from stable hyperthyroidism by a 13 V-J model.

Graves' hyperthyroidism showing no ophthalmopathy progression within 18 months was considered stable. Hyperthyroidism patients were newly diagnosed, had disease duration under 2 months, and were aged 18 to 65 years. This clonotype was detected only a few times. What it binds is unknown. Using RNA transcripts as the source, TCR beta CDR3 regions were amplified. The HTBI primer set drove a first-round RT-PCR of the TCR CDR3. TCRdb analysed the multiplex PCR reads with MiXCR anew, one entry per CDR3 protein. The repertoire holds a few hundred thousand distinct CDR3 sequences, roughly 14% seen once, with around 7.3% in the top ten. This sequence originates from a woman younger than 45 with Graves' hyperthyroidism. The sequenced sample was blood.

The CDR3 spells CASSQDLGGFYEQYF. The CDR3 nucleotides read TGCGCCAGCAGCCAAGACTTGGGGGGATTTTACGAGCAGTACTTC. This chain connects TRBV4-1 to TRBJ2-7; a possible D gene is TRBD2 (6 bases). This CDR3 spans 15 amino acids. Trimming left V 0 bases short and J 4 bases short, with 13 bases between. Germline V gene sequence: CDR1 MGHRA, CDR2 YSYEKL.